Below, 10 T cell receptor beta chains from the same sample are listed, as sequenced in a study of blood T cells in healthy people across ages (dated by TCRdb to the mid-2010s). The library was prepared using 5' RACE. These reads were obtained on an Illumina HiSeq 2500. A second PCR of roughly 7 to 11 cycles was performed with a sample-barcoded 5' primer and a J-beta primer mix. The public reads were quality trimmed at Q25 with fastp and then assembled into clones with MiXCR by TCRdb, keeping productive beta chains. CDR3 protein sequences are deduplicated, and each keeps its most common genes and DNA. This sample lists about 1 million distinct CDR3 sequences; more than 35% were detected once. Approximately 20% of the sample lies in the top ten. Sample: blood. These receptors all stem from a woman aged 55-70 years in good health.

This clonotype turned up a few times. The chain combines TRBV14 with TRBJ1-2; no clear D. V was pared by 5 bases and J by 5 bases, with 9 bases between. Germline CDR1 SGHDN, CDR2 FVKESK. This CDR3 region has 12 residues. The CDR3: CASSWDIYGYTF. CDR3 bases: TGTGCCAGCAGCTGGGATATATATGGCTACACCTTC.

This chain connects TRBV5-1 to TRBJ1-4; D not resolved. The CDR3 sequence is 16 residues long. CDR1 and CDR2 from the germline V gene are SGHRS and YFSETQ. Trimming shortened V by 3 bases and J by 8 bases, and 20 bases separated the two germline ends. CDR3 nucleotides: TGCGCCAGCAGCTCGCGAGGCCGAGGTCTAAGAGAAAAACTGTTTTTT. Its protein product is CASSSRGRGLREKLFF.

This clonotype was seen once. The chain uses TRBV5-1 and TRBJ2-5; possibly TRBD1 or TRBD2 for D (5 bases each). Between the trimmed V and J ends, which lost 4 bases and 1 base, there was a span of 14 bases. This CDR3 contains 15 residues. Germline assignment: CDR1 SGHRS and CDR2 YFSETQ. The CDR3 bases are TGCGCCAGCAGCAGGCTTGGGGACGGCCAAGAGACCCAGTACTTC. Translating it yields CASSRLGDGQETQYF.

J is TRBJ2-1 and V is TRBV12-3 or TRBV12-4; D may be TRBD1 (6 bases). The J call may be faulty, since TRBJ2-7 better matches the DNA end. This CDR3 comprises 14 residues. The CDR3 bases are TGTGCCAGCATCTTGGGGGCGGAATACAATGAGCAGTACTTC. Encoded protein: CASILGAEYNEQYF.

There are a few counts of this clonotype. The rearrangement links TRBV20-1 to TRBJ2-1; D may be TRBD1 (6 bases). Germline loops: CDR1 DFQATT, CDR2 SNEGSKA (reference sequence). This CDR3 has 15 amino acids. The V end lost 6 bases, the J end lost 4 bases, and 19 bases lay between the germline ends. The CDR3 DNA sequence: TGCAGTGCGATAAACCCGGACAGCAGATACAATGAGCAGTTCTTC. Translating gives CSAINPDSRYNEQFF.

This clonotype has just a few counts. This chain links TRBV5-1 with TRBJ1-2; 9 bases match TRBD1. The junction had 6 bases not matched to a gene; V was cut back by 4 bases and J by 8 bases. The CDR3 loop spans 13 amino acids. The germline V gene encodes CDR1 SGHRS and CDR2 YFSETQ. The CDR3 here is CASSDGQGWGYTF. The CDR3 DNA sequence: TGCGCCAGCAGCGATGGACAGGGGTGGGGCTACACCTTC.

As for this clonotype: Possible read error: a much larger clone is one base away. The chain links TRBV9 to TRBJ2-4; TRBD2 matches at 10 bases. With the DNA end fitting TRBJ2-7 better, the J assignment may be wrong. The CDR3 has 13 residues. The germline CDR1 and CDR2 sequences are SGDLS and YYNGEE. The CDR3 sequence: CAGSPGTSDEQYF. The CDR3 coding sequence is TGTGCCGGCAGCCCCGGGACTAGCGACGAGCAGTACTTC.

This chain joins TRBV5-1 and TRBJ2-1, with 11 bases matching TRBD2. The germline V gene encodes CDR1 SGHRS and CDR2 YFSETQ. The CDR3 is 16 residues long. V shed 4 bases, J shed 5 bases, and the junction held 8 bases outside the gene matches. CDR3 nucleotides: TGCGCCAGCAGCCCACCCCTACTAGCGGGAGACAATGAGCAGTTCTTC. Its translation: CASSPPLLAGDNEQFF.

CDR3 in DNA: TGTGCCAGCAGCTTGGAGACTAGCGGGATATCCGGGGAGCTGTTTTTT. Amino acids: CASSLETSGISGELFF. The V gene is TRBV7-2, the J gene TRBJ2-2; 11 positions agree with TRBD2. Germline CDR1 SGHTA, CDR2 FQGNSA. V trimming: 3 bases; J trimming: 6 bases; junction bases outside the gene matches: 6. The CDR3 extends over 16 amino acids. Full variable domain (remainder filled in from reference TRBV7-2 and TRBJ2-2): GAGVSQSPSNKVTEKGKDVELRCDPISGHTALYWYRQSLGQGLEFLIYFQGNSAPDKSGLPSDRFSAERTGGSVSTLTIQRTQQEDSAVYLCASSLETSGISGELFFGEGSRLTVL.

This clonotype has a handful of counts. V is TRBV4-1 and J is TRBJ2-3; 7 bases line up with TRBD2. V lost 0 bases to trimming and J lost 0 bases; unmatched junction nucleotides: 21. Germline V gene data show CDR1 as MGHRA and CDR2 as YSYEKL. The CDR3 totals 22 residues. CDR3 amino acids: CASSQEIGTRGLLPSSTDTQYF. The CDR3 region has the DNA TGCGCCAGCAGCCAAGAAATTGGTACTCGGGGACTATTGCCTTCTAGCACAGATACGCAGTATTTT.